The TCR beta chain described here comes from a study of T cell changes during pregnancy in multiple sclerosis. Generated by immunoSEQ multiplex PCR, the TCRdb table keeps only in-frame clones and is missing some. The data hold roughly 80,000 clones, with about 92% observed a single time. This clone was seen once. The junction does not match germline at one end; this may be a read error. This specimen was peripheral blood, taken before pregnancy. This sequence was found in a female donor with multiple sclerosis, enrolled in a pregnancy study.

CDR3: CAVSEKPGLAGNNEQFF. In DNA form, the CDR3 reads TGTGCCGTCAGTGAGAAACCGGGACTAGCGGGAAACAATGAGCAGTTCTTC. This chain links TRBV10-3 with TRBJ2-1; 13 bases align to TRBD2. The CDR3 is 17 residues long. Germline loops: CDR1 ENHRY, CDR2 SYGVKD.